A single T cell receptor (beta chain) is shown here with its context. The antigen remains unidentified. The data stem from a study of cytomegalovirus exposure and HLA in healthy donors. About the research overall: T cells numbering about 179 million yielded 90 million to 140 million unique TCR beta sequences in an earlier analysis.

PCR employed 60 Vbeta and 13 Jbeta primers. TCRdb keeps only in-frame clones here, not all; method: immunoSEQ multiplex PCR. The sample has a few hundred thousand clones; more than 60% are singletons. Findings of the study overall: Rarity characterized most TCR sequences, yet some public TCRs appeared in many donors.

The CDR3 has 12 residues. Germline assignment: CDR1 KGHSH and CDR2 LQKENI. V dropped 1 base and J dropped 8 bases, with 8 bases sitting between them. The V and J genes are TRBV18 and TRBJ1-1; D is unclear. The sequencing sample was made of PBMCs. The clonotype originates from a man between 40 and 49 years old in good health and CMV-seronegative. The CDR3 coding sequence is TGTGCCAGCTCACCACGGGCAAAAGAAGCTTTCTTT. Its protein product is CASSPRAKEAFF.